This T cell receptor (beta chain) originates from a study of neoadjuvant nivolumab and ipilimumab in lung cancer. Here immunoSEQ multiplex PCR was the method, and the copy in TCRdb shows in-frame clones only, minus some. The sample has tens of thousands of clones; approximately 90% are singletons. As regards this clone: Its specificity is unknown.

Study-wide points: Only two of four nivolumab-treated tumors gained richness and clonality by surgery. Higher pretherapy blood TCR richness went with higher resected-tumor richness.

After removal of 4 bases from V and 0 bases from J, the junction contained 5 bases not matched to a gene. The CDR3 covers 16 residues. CDR1 is SGHRS and CDR2 is YFSETQ in the germline V gene. This chain links TRBV5-1 with TRBJ2-3, with 10 bases that match TRBD2. The origin of this receptor is an adult with non-small cell lung cancer. The sample in question was peripheral blood, obtained after neoadjuvant nivolumab, alone or with ipilimumab, at or shortly before surgery. CDR3 DNA: TGCGCCAGCAGCGACATAGCGGGGGGAAGCACAGATACGCAGTATTTT. Its translation is CASSDIAGGSTDTQYF.